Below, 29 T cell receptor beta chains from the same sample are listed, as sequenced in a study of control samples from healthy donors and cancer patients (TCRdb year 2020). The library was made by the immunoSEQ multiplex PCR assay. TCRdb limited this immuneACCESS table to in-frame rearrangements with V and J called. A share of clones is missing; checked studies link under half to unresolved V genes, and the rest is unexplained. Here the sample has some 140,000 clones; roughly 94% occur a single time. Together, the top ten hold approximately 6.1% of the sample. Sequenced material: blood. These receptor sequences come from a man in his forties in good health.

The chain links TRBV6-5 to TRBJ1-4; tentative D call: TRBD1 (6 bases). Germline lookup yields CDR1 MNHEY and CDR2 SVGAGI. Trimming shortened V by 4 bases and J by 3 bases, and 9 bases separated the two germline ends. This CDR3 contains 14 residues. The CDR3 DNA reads TGTGCCAGCAGTTTGGGACACCCTAATGAAAAACTGTTTTTT. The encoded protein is CASSLGHPNEKLFF.

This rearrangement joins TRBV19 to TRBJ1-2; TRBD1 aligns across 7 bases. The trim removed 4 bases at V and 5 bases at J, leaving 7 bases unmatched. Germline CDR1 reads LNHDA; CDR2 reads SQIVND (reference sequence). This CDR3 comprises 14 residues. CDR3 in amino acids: CASSTGQELYGYTF. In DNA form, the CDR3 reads TGTGCCAGTAGTACCGGACAGGAGTTATATGGCTACACCTTC.

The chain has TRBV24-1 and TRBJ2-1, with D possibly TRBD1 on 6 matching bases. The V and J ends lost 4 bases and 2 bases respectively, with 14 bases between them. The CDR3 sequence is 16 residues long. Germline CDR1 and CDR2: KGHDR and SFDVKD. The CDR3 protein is CATSEPGHGTYNEQFF. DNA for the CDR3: TGTGCCACCAGTGAACCGGGACACGGAACCTACAATGAGCAGTTCTTC.

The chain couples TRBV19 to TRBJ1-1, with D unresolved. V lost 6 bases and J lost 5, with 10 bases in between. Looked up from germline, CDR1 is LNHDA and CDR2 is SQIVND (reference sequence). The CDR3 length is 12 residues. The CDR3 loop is CASRHEGTEAFF. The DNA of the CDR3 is TGTGCCAGTAGACACGAAGGGACTGAAGCTTTCTTT.

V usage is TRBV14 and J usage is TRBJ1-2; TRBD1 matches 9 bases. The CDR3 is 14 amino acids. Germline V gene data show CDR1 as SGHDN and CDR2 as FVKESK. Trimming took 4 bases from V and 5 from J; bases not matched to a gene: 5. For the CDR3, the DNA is TGTGCCAGCAGCCCACAGGGGGCGGGATATGGCTACACCTTC. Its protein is CASSPQGAGYGYTF.

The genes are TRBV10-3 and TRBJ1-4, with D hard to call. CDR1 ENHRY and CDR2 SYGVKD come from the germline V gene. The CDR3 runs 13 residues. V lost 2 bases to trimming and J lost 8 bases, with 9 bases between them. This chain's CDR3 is CAISERVGEKLFF. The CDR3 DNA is TGTGCCATCAGTGAGCGGGTCGGGGAAAAACTGTTTTTT.

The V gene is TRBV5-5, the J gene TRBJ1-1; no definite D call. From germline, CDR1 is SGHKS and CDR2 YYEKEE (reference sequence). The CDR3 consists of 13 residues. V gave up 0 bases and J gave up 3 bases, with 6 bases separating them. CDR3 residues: CASSLGVHTEAFF. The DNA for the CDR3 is TGTGCCAGCAGCTTGGGGGTACACACTGAAGCTTTCTTT.

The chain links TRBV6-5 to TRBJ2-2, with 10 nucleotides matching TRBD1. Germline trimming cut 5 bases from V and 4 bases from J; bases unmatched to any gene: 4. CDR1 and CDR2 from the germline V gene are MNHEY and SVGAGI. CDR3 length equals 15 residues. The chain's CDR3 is CASSRTGGGTGELFF. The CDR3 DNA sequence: TGTGCCAGCAGTCGGACAGGGGGAGGCACCGGGGAGCTGTTTTTT.

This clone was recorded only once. Here the CDR3 DNA reads TGTGCCAGCAGCTTCGGCGGGACGAAGAACACTGAAGCTTTCTTT. It specifies CASSFGGTKNTEAFF. The V gene is TRBV7-2, the J gene TRBJ1-1, with a weak D call TRBD1 (5 bases). CDR1 SGHTA and CDR2 FQGNSA come from the germline V gene. The V gene lost 3 bases and the J gene lost 1 base, with 12 bases spanning the gap. This CDR3 is 15 amino acids long.

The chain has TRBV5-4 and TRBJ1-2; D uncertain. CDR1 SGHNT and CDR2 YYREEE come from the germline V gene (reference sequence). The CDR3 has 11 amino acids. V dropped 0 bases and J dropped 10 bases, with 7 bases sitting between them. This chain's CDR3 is CASSLERDYTF. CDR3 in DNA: TGTGCCAGCAGCTTGGAAAGAGACTACACCTTC. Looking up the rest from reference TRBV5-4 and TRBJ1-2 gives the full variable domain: ETGVTQSPTHLIKTRGQQVTLRCSSQSGHNTVSWYQQALGQGPQFIFQYYREEENGRGNFPPRFSGLQFPNYSSELNVNALELDDSALYLCASSLERDYTFGSGTRLTVV.

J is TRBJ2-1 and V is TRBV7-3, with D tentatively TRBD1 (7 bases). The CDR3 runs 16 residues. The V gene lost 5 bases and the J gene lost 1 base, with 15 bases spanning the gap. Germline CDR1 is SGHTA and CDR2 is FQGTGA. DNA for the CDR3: TGTGCCAGCAGCCCCCAGGGGGGCCTATCCTACAATGAGCAGTTCTTC. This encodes CASSPQGGLSYNEQFF.

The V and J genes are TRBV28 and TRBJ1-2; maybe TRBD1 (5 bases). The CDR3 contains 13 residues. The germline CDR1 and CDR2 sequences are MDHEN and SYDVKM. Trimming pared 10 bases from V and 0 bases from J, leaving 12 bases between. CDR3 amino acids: CATAVGANYGYTF. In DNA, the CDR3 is TGTGCCACCGCCGTAGGGGCTAACTATGGCTACACCTTC.

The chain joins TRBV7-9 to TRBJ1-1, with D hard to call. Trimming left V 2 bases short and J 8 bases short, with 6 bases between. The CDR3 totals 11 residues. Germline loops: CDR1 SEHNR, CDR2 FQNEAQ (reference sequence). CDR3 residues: CASSLMTEAFF. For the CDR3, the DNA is TGTGCCAGCAGCTTAATGACGGAAGCTTTCTTT.

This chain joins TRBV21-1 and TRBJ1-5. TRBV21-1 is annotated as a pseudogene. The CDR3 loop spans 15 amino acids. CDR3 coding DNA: TGTGCCAGCAGGGTGAGGGGAGGTACCAATCAGCCCCAGCATTTT. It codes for CASRVRGGTNQPQHF.

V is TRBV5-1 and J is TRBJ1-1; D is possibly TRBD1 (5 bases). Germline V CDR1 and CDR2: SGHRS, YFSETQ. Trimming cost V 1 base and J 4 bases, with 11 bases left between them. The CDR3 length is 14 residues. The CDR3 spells CASSLSGTPTEAFF. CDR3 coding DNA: TGCGCCAGCAGCTTGTCCGGGACCCCCACTGAAGCTTTCTTT.

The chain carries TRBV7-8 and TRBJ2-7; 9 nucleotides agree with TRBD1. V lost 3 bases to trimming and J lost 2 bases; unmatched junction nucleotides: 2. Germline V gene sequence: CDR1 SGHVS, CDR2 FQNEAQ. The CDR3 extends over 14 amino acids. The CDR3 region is CASSLDRGPYEQYF. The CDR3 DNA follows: TGTGCCAGCAGCTTGGACAGGGGACCCTACGAGCAGTACTTC.

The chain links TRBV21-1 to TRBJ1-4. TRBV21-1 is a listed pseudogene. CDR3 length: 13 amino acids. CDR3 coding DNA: TGTGCCAGCAGCAACCGGACTGGAGAAAAACTGTTTTTT. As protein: CASSNRTGEKLFF.

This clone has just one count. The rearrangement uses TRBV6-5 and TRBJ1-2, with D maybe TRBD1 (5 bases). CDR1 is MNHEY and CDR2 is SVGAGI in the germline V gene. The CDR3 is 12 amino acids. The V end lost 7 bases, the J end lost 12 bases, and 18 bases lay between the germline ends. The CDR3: CASTQAGVEDTF. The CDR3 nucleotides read TGTGCCAGCACGCAAGCGGGGGTCGAAGACACCTTC.

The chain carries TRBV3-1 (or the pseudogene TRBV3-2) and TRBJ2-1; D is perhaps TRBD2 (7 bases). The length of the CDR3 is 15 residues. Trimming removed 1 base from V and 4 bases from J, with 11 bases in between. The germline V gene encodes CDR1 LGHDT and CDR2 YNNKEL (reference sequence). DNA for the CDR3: TGTGCCAGCAGCCAAGCGGGGGGCCAATACAATGAGCAGTTCTTC. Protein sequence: CASSQAGGQYNEQFF.

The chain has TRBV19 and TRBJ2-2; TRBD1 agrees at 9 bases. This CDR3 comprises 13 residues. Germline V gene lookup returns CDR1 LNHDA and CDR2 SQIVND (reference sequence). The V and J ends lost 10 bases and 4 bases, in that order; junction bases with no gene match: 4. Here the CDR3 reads CATGTGPTGELFF. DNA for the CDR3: TGTGCCACCGGGACAGGGCCCACCGGGGAGCTGTTTTTT.

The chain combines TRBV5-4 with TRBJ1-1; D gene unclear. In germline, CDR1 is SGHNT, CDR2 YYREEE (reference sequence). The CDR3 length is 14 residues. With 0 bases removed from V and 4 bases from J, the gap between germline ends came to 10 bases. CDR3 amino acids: CASSLAGYGTEAFF. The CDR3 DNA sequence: TGTGCCAGCAGCTTGGCAGGCTATGGCACTGAAGCTTTCTTT.

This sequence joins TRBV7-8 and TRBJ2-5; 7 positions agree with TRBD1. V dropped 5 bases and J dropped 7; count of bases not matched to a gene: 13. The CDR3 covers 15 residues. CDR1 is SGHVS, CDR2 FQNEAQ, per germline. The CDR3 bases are TGTGCCAGCAGCCTGAGGACAGGACGGCTAGTGACCCAGTACTTC. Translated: CASSLRTGRLVTQYF. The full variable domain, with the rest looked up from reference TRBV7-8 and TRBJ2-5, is GAGVSQSPRYKVAKRGQDVALRCDPISGHVSLFWYQQALGQGPEFLTYFQNEAQLDKSGLPSDRFFAERPEGSVSTLKIQRTQQEDSAVYLCASSLRTGRLVTQYFGPGTRLLVL.

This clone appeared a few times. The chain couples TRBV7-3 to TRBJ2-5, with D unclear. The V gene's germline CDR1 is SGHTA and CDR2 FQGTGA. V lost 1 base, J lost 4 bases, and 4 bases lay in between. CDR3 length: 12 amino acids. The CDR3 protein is CASSLRVETQYF. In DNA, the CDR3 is TGTGCCAGCAGCTTAAGGGTAGAGACCCAGTACTTC.

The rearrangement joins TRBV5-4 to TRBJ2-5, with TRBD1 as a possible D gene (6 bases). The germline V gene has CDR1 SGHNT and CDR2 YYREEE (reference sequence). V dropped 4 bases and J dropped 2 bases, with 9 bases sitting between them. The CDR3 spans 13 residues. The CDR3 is CASSTGQQETQYF. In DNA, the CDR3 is TGTGCCAGCAGCACCGGACAGCAAGAGACCCAGTACTTC. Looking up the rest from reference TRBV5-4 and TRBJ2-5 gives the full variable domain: ETGVTQSPTHLIKTRGQQVTLRCSSQSGHNTVSWYQQALGQGPQFIFQYYREEENGRGNFPPRFSGLQFPNYSSELNVNALELDDSALYLCASSTGQQETQYFGPGTRLLVL.

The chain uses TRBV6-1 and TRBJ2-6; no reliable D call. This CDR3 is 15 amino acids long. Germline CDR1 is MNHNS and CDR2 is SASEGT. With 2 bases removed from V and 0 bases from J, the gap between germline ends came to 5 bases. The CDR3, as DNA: TGTGCCAGCAGTGAATCCAGCTCTGGGGCCAACGTCCTGACTTTC. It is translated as CASSESSSGANVLTF.

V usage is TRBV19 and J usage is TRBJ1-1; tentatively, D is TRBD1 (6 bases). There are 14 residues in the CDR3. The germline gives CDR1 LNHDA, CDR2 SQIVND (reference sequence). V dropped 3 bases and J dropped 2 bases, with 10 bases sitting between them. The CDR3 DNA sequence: TGTGCCAGTAGTATGGGGGGGGCTAACACTGAAGCTTTCTTT. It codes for CASSMGGANTEAFF. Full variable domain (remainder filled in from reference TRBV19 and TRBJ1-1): DGGITQSPKYLFRKEGQNVTLSCEQNLNHDAMYWYRQDPGQGLRLIYYSQIVNDFQKGDIAEGYSVSREKKESFPLTVTSAQKNPTAFYLCASSMGGANTEAFFGQGTRLTVV.

The CDR3 coding sequence is TGTGCCAGCAGCCGACAGGGGTACGAGCAGTACTTC. It translates to CASSRQGYEQYF. The chain is built from TRBV5-6 and TRBJ2-7, with TRBD1 matching over 8 bases. The CDR3 has 12 amino acids. V shed 4 bases and J 4 bases; nucleotides not matched to a gene: 1. Per the germline V gene, CDR1 is SGHDT and CDR2 is YYEEEE.

CDR3 sequence reads: CASSLGPPRGHRGEKLFF. CDR3 coding DNA: TGTGCCAGCAGCTTAGGCCCGCCCAGGGGGCACCGGGGTGAAAAACTGTTTTTT. J is TRBJ1-4 and V is TRBV11-2; TRBD1 aligns across 8 bases. The CDR3 is 18 amino acids. Trimming removed 1 base from V and 7 bases from J; junction bases left unmatched: 14. CDR1 is SGHAT, CDR2 FQNNGV, per germline.

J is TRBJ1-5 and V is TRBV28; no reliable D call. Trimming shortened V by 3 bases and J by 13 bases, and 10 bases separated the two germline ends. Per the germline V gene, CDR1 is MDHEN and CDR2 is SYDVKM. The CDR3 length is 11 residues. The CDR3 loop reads CASSFGQAQHF. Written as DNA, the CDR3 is TGTGCCAGCAGTTTTGGGCAGGCACAGCATTTT.